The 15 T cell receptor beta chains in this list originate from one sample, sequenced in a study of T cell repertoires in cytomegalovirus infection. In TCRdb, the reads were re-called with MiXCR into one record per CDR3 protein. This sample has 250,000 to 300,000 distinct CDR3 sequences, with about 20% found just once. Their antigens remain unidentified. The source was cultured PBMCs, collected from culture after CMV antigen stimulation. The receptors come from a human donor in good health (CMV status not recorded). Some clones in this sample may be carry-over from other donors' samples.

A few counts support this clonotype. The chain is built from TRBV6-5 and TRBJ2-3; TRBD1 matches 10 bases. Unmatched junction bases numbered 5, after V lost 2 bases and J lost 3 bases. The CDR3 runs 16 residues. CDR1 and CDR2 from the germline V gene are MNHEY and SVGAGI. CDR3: CASSYNGTGVTDTQYF. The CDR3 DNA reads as TGTGCCAGCAGTTACAACGGGACAGGGGTGACAGATACGCAGTATTTT.

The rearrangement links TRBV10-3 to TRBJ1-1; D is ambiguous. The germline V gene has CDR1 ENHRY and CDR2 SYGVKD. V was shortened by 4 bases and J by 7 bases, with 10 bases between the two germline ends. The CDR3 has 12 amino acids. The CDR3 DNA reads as TGTGCCATCAGTGGGGGTGATAATGAAGCTTTCTTT. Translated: CAISGGDNEAFF.

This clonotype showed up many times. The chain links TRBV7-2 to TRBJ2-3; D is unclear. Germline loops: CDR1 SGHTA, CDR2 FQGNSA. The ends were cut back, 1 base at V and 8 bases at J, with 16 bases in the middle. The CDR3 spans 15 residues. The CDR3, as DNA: TGTGCCAGCAGCTTAGGGCCCATCGGAGACGGTACGCAGTATTTT. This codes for CASSLGPIGDGTQYF.

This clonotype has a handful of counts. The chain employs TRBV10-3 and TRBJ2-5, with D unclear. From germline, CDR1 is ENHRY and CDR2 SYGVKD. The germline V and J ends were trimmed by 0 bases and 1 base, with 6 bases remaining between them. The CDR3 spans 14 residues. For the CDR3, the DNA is TGTGCCATCAGTGAGTCACAGATCCAAGAGACCCAGTACTTC. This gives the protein CAISESQIQETQYF.

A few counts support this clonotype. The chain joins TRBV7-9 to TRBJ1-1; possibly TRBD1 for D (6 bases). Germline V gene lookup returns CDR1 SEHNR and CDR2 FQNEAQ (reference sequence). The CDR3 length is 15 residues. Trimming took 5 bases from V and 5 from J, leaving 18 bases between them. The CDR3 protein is CASSGSVSGETEAFF. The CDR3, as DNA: TGTGCCAGCAGCGGCAGCGTGTCAGGGGAGACTGAAGCTTTCTTT. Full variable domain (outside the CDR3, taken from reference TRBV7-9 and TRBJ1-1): DTGVSQNPRHKITKRGQNVTFRCDPISEHNRLYWYRQTLGQGPEFLTYFQNEAQLEKSRLLSDRFSAERPKGSFSTLEIQRTEQGDSAMYLCASSGSVSGETEAFFGQGTRLTVV.

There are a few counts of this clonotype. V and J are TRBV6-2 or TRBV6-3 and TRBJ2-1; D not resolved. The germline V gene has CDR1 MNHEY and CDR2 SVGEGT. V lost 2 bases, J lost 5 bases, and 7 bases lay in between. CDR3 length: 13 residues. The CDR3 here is CASSYRLDNEQFF. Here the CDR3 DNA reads TGTGCCAGCAGTTACAGGCTAGACAATGAGCAGTTCTTC.

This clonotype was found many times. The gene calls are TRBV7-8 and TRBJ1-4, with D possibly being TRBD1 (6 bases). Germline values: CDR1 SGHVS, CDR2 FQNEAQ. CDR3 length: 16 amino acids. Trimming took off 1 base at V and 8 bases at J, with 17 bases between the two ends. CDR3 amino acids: CASSLGSQGFFEKLFF. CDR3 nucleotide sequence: TGTGCCAGCAGCTTAGGGTCACAGGGCTTTTTCGAAAAACTGTTTTTT.

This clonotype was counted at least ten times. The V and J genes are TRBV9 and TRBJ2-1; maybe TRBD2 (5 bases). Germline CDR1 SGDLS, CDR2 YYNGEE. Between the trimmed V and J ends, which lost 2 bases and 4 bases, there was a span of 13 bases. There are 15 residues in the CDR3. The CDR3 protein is CASSVVGTGYNEQFF. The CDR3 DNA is TGTGCCAGCAGCGTTGTCGGAACGGGGTACAATGAGCAGTTCTTC.

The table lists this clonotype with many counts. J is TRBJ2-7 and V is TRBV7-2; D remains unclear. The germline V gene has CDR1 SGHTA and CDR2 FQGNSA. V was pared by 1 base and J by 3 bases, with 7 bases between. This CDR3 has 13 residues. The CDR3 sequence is CASSLGSYYEQYV. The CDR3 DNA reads TGTGCCAGCAGCTTAGGCAGCTACTACGAGCAGTACGTC.

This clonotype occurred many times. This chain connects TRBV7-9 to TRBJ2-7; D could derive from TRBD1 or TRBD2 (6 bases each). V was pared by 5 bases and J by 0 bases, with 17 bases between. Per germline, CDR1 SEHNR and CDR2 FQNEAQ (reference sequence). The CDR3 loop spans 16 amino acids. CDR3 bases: TGTGCCAGCAGCCCCAACTCCGGGGGCTCCTCCTACGAGCAGTACGTC. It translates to CASSPNSGGSSYEQYV.

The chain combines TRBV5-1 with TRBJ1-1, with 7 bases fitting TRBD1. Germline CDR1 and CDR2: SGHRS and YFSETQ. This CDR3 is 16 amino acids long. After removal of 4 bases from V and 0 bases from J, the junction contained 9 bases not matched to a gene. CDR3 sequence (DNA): TGCGCCAGCAGCCCCGGGACAGCCTCGGTGAACACTGAAGCTTTCTTT. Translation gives CASSPGTASVNTEAFF.

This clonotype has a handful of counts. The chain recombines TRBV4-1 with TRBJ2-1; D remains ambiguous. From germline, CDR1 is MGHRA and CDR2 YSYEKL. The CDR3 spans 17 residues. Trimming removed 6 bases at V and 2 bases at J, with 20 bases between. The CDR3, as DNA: TGCGCCAGCAGGTCCCTTGGAAGACTCCAGCCCTACAATGAGCAGTTCTTC. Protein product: CASRSLGRLQPYNEQFF.

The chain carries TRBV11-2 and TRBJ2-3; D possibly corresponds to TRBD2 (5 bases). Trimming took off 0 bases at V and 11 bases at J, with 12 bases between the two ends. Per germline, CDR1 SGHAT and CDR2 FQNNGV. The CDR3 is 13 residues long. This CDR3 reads CASSLEVPGKQYF. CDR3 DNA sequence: TGTGCCAGCAGCTTAGAAGTACCGGGGAAGCAGTATTTT.

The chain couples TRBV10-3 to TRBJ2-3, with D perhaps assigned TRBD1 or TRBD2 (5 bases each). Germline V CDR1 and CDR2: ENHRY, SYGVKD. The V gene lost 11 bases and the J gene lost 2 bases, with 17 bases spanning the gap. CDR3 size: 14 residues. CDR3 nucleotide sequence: TGTGCCGCCAAACGGGACGCTTTCACAGATACGCAGTATTTT. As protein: CAAKRDAFTDTQYF.

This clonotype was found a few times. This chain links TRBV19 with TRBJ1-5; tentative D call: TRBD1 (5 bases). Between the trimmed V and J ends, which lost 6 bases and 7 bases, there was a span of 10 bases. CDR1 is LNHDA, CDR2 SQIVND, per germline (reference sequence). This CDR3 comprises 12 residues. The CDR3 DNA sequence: TGTGCCAGTAGATTAGGGGTACAGCCCCAGCATTTT. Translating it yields CASRLGVQPQHF. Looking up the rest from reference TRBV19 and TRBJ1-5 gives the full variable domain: DGGITQSPKYLFRKEGQNVTLSCEQNLNHDAMYWYRQDPGQGLRLIYYSQIVNDFQKGDIAEGYSVSREKKESFPLTVTSAQKNPTAFYLCASRLGVQPQHFGDGTRLSIL.